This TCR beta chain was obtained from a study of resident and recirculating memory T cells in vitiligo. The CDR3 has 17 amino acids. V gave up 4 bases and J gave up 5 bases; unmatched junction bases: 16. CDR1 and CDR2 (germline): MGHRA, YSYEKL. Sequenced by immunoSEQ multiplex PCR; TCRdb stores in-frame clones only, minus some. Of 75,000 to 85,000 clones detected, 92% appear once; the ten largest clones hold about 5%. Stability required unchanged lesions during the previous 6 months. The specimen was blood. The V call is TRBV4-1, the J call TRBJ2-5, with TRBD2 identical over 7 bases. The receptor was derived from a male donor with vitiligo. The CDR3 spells CASSPLGPYAGDETQYF. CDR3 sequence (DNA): TGCGCCAGCAGCCCCTTGGGGCCATACGCGGGGGACGAGACCCAGTACTTC.